A single sample is the source of the 26 T cell receptor beta chains below, sequenced in a study of response to subunit inactivated influenza vaccine. TCRdb reprocessed the RT-PCR reads with MiXCR, giving one entry per CDR3 protein. The data show 540,000 or so distinct CDR3 sequences, roughly 13% seen once. Specimen: PBMCs from blood, collected roughly 45 days after vaccination. These TCRs come from a man aged 50-59 years who received an inactivated influenza vaccine.

This clonotype was found many times. The V gene is TRBV5-1, the J gene TRBJ2-1; no reliable D call. This CDR3 region has 16 residues. V lost 2 bases and J lost 1, with 13 bases in between. Germline lookup yields CDR1 SGHRS and CDR2 YFSETQ. CDR3 amino acids: CASSLHPTGSYNEQFF. In DNA, the CDR3 is TGCGCCAGCAGCTTACATCCGACCGGGTCCTACAATGAGCAGTTCTTC. The full variable domain, in which reference TRBV5-1 and TRBJ2-1 provide the parts outside the CDR3, is KAGVTQTPRYLIKTRGQQVTLSCSPISGHRSVSWYQQTPGQGLQFLFEYFSETQRNKGNFPGRFSGRQFSNSRSEMNVSTLELGDSALYLCASSLHPTGSYNEQFFGPGTRLTVL.

This clonotype was detected a few times. The V gene is TRBV5-6, the J gene TRBJ2-6, with TRBD1 matching 7 bases. V shed 0 bases, J shed 1 base, and the junction held 10 bases outside the gene matches. This CDR3 contains 19 residues. Germline assignment: CDR1 SGHDT and CDR2 YYEEEE. The CDR3 here is CASSLGGGVRHSGANVLTF. As DNA, the CDR3 is TGTGCCAGCAGCTTGGGAGGGGGCGTGAGACATTCTGGGGCCAACGTCCTGACTTTC.

Ten or more counts support this clonotype. The V and J genes are TRBV10-2 and TRBJ2-3, with 14 bases fitting TRBD2. V gave up 8 bases and J gave up 4 bases; unmatched junction bases: 2. Looked up from germline, CDR1 is WSHSY and CDR2 is SAAADI. The CDR3 spans 14 residues. The CDR3 protein is CASGTSGGSDTQYF. The CDR3, as DNA: TGCGCCAGCGGGACTAGCGGGGGATCAGATACGCAGTATTTT.

This chain connects TRBV20-1 to TRBJ1-1; no reliable D call. V was trimmed by 3 bases and J by 5 bases, leaving 16 bases between them. The CDR3 sequence is 14 residues long. Per germline, CDR1 DFQATT and CDR2 SNEGSKA (reference sequence). The CDR3 DNA is TGCAGTGCTAGTACCCCCTTTCGGGGTACTGAAGCTTTCTTT. It encodes CSASTPFRGTEAFF.

This clonotype was seen a few times. This chain joins TRBV20-1 and TRBJ2-3; D possibly corresponds to TRBD2 (6 bases). This CDR3 is 13 amino acids long. CDR1 is DFQATT, CDR2 SNEGSKA, per germline (reference sequence). Trimming stripped 3 bases from V and 2 bases from J, with 9 bases between. The CDR3 nucleotides are TGCAGTGCTAGGGGGGGAGACACAGATACGCAGTATTTT. It encodes CSARGGDTDTQYF.

This clonotype was counted a few times. The rearrangement uses TRBV19 and TRBJ2-3; unclear D gene. This CDR3 contains 13 residues. Trimming removed 5 bases from V and 4 bases from J, with 10 bases in between. Germline lookup yields CDR1 LNHDA and CDR2 SQIVND (reference sequence). The CDR3 DNA is TGTGCCAGTAGTCCCCGGGCCTCAGATACGCAGTATTTT. Protein sequence: CASSPRASDTQYF.

The chain couples TRBV6-2 or TRBV6-3 to TRBJ2-1; D might be TRBD1 (5 bases). Per the germline V gene, CDR1 is MNHEY and CDR2 is SVGEGT. The CDR3 has 14 amino acids. V gave up 5 bases and J gave up 6 bases, with 14 bases separating them. The CDR3 here is CASSKQDTINEQFF. Written as DNA, the CDR3 is TGTGCCAGCAGTAAACAGGATACAATCAATGAGCAGTTCTTC.

The V and J genes are TRBV27 and TRBJ2-1, with TRBD2 matching 9 bases. The CDR3 covers 15 residues. Germline loops: CDR1 MNHEY, CDR2 SMNVEV (reference sequence). The ends lost 6 bases at V and 2 bases at J; junction bases unmatched: 5. The CDR3 here is CASSLSGSTYNEQFF. CDR3 bases: TGTGCCAGCAGCCTTAGCGGGAGCACCTACAATGAGCAGTTCTTC.

This clonotype appeared a few times. V usage is TRBV11-2 and J usage is TRBJ2-2; 8 bases line up with TRBD1. The CDR3 has 16 amino acids. Germline-derived CDR1 and CDR2 are SGHAT and FQNNGV. V was pared by 1 base and J by 5 bases, with 6 bases of the junction left unmatched. The CDR3 protein is CASSLVPGGGTGELFF. The CDR3 bases are TGTGCCAGCAGCTTAGTTCCAGGGGGCGGTACCGGGGAGCTGTTTTTT.

The chain carries TRBV18 and TRBJ1-1; 8 bases align to TRBD1. Germline V gene data show CDR1 as KGHSH and CDR2 as LQKENI. The ends lost 4 bases at V and 3 bases at J; junction bases unmatched: 4. The CDR3 contains 14 residues. In nucleotides, the CDR3 is TGTGCCAGCTCACTCGGACAGGGTGACACTGAAGCTTTCTTT. The encoded protein is CASSLGQGDTEAFF.

The chain is built from TRBV29-1 and TRBJ2-5; D may be TRBD1 (6 bases). CDR3 length equals 13 residues. Germline-derived CDR1 and CDR2 are SQVTM and ANQGSEA. V was trimmed by 7 bases and J by 7 bases, leaving 19 bases between them. As DNA, the CDR3 is TGCAGCGGGGGGACACCGCCCGGAGGGACCCAGTACTTC. It translates to CSGGTPPGGTQYF. Looking up the rest from reference TRBV29-1 and TRBJ2-5 gives the full variable domain: SAVISQKPSRDICQRGTSLTIQCQVDSQVTMMFWYRQQPGQSLTLIATANQGSEATYESGFVIDKFPISRPNLTFSTLTVSNMSPEDSSIYLCSGGTPPGGTQYFGPGTRLLVL.

This chain uses TRBV15 with TRBJ2-7; 9 positions agree with TRBD2. The germline gives CDR1 LNHNV, CDR2 YYDKDF (reference sequence). The CDR3 length is 15 residues. Germline trimming cut 4 bases from V and 0 bases from J; bases unmatched to any gene: 4. CDR3 region: CATSKLAGPSYEQYF. CDR3 coding DNA: TGTGCCACCAGCAAGCTAGCGGGACCCTCCTACGAGCAGTACTTC.

This clonotype has only a few counts. V is TRBV4-2 and J is TRBJ2-3, with TRBD1 matching over 8 bases. In germline, CDR1 is LGHNA, CDR2 YNFKEQ. V dropped 0 bases and J dropped 5; count of bases not matched to a gene: 4. This CDR3 is 15 amino acids long. In DNA form, the CDR3 reads TGTGCCAGCAGCCAAGATTGGACAGGGATAGATACGCAGTATTTT. It yields the protein CASSQDWTGIDTQYF.

The V and J genes are TRBV12-3 or TRBV12-4 and TRBJ2-1; 11 nucleotides agree with TRBD1. The CDR3 spans 15 residues. The V segment lost 1 base and the J segment 12 bases; nucleotides outside the gene matches: 8. CDR3 coding DNA: TGTGCCAGCAGTTTAGTTCTAGCGGGACAGGGGGGGCAGTTCTTC. Amino acids: CASSLVLAGQGGQFF.

The chain joins TRBV12-3 or TRBV12-4 to TRBJ1-4; perhaps TRBD1 as D (6 bases). Between the trimmed V and J ends, which lost 5 bases and 8 bases, there was a span of 18 bases. The CDR3 covers 15 residues. CDR3 nucleotides: TGTGCCAGCAGTCCAGGACAGTCCAAGGGAGAAAAACTGTTTTTT. It encodes CASSPGQSKGEKLFF.

In its sample, this clonotype was seen a few times. The chain links TRBV6-1 to TRBJ1-2, with a weak D call TRBD1 (6 bases). Germline V CDR1 and CDR2: MNHNS, SASEGT. CDR3 length: 13 amino acids. Trimming took off 6 bases at V and 6 bases at J, with 14 bases between the two ends. Written as DNA, the CDR3 is TGTGCCAGCAGAACCGGGACAACGCATGGCTACACCTTC. Translation gives CASRTGTTHGYTF.

The rearrangement links TRBV7-9 to TRBJ1-1, with a weak D call TRBD1 (5 bases). This CDR3 is 15 amino acids long. Trimming took 4 bases from V and 11 from J, leaving 23 bases between them. The germline gives CDR1 SEHNR, CDR2 FQNEAQ (reference sequence). CDR3 region: CASSSQDSRTGWAFF. The CDR3, as DNA: TGTGCCAGCAGCTCCCAAGACAGCCGCACCGGGTGGGCTTTCTTT. The full variable domain, completed using reference TRBV7-9 and TRBJ1-1, is DTGVSQNPRHKITKRGQNVTFRCDPISEHNRLYWYRQTLGQGPEFLTYFQNEAQLEKSRLLSDRFSAERPKGSFSTLEIQRTEQGDSAMYLCASSSQDSRTGWAFFGQGTRLTVV.

This clonotype was recorded a few times. This chain joins TRBV4-3 and TRBJ2-1; D possibly corresponds to TRBD2 (6 bases). There are 14 residues in the CDR3. The V and J ends lost 4 bases and 6 bases respectively, with 13 bases between them. Germline CDR1 is LGHNA and CDR2 is YSLEER. CDR3 nucleotide sequence: TGCGCCAGCAGCCGGACCCGACTAGTCAATGAGCAGTTCTTC. The encoded protein is CASSRTRLVNEQFF.

This clonotype was counted ten times or more. The CDR3 sequence is CASSYSQVNEQFF. The DNA for the CDR3 is TGTGCCAGCAGTTACTCCCAGGTCAATGAGCAGTTCTTC. The rearrangement uses TRBV6-5 and TRBJ2-1; no clear D. The CDR3 loop spans 13 amino acids. V was shortened by 0 bases and J by 6 bases, with 6 bases between the two germline ends. Germline V gene data show CDR1 as MNHEY and CDR2 as SVGAGI.

The V and J genes are TRBV2 and TRBJ2-3; D uncertain. Germline V gene data show CDR1 as SNHLY and CDR2 as FYNNEI. This CDR3 is 14 amino acids long. V was cut by 5 bases and J by 1 base, with 10 bases left in between. CDR3 residues: CASSWSSGTDTQYF. The CDR3 nucleotides are TGTGCCAGCAGTTGGTCTTCCGGCACAGATACGCAGTATTTT.

The table lists this clonotype with a few counts. The rearrangement joins TRBV5-1 to TRBJ2-7; 8 bases are a match to TRBD1. V trimming: 6 bases; J trimming: 2 bases; junction bases outside the gene matches: 10. CDR1 and CDR2 (germline): SGHRS, YFSETQ. CDR3 length equals 15 residues. The CDR3 reads CASTAAPGQAYEQYF. The CDR3 coding sequence is TGCGCCAGCACGGCGGCGCCGGGACAGGCCTACGAGCAGTACTTC.

This rearrangement joins TRBV25-1 to TRBJ2-1; D ambiguous. The CDR3 has 15 amino acids. The germline V gene has CDR1 MGHDK and CDR2 SYGVNS. Trimming took off 1 base at V and 5 bases at J, with 12 bases between the two ends. This CDR3 is CASSELGGVDNEQFF. The DNA of the CDR3 is TGTGCCAGCAGTGAATTGGGTGGGGTGGACAATGAGCAGTTCTTC.

The CDR3 sequence: CASSPRTGMNTEAFF. CDR3 DNA: TGTGCCAGCAGCCCTAGGACAGGGATGAACACTGAAGCTTTCTTT. The chain is built from TRBV14 and TRBJ1-1, with 8 bases fitting TRBD1. Germline-derived CDR1 and CDR2 are SGHDN and FVKESK. The trim removed 4 bases at V and 0 bases at J, leaving 4 bases unmatched. This CDR3 comprises 15 residues.

The chain combines TRBV7-2 with TRBJ2-7, with 7 nucleotides matching TRBD2. The V segment lost 6 bases and the J segment 2 bases; nucleotides outside the gene matches: 4. This CDR3 has 13 amino acids. CDR1 and CDR2 (germline): SGHTA, FQGNSA. CDR3 sequence: CASRREAPYEQYF. CDR3 nucleotide sequence: TGTGCCAGCAGACGGGAGGCGCCCTACGAGCAGTACTTC.

V usage is TRBV11-2 and J usage is TRBJ2-7, with D possibly being TRBD2 (5 bases). V was clipped by 5 bases and J by 4 bases, with 9 bases between them. Per germline, CDR1 SGHAT and CDR2 FQNNGV. CDR3 length: 12 residues. The CDR3 sequence: CASSTGVYEQYF. Written as DNA, the CDR3 is TGTGCCAGCAGCACCGGGGTTTACGAGCAGTACTTC.

Many counts were recorded for this clonotype. V is TRBV20-1 and J is TRBJ1-2; unclear D gene. The ends were cut back, 6 bases at V and 5 bases at J, with 10 bases in the middle. This CDR3 spans 11 amino acids. Per germline, CDR1 DFQATT and CDR2 SNEGSKA (reference sequence). CDR3 in amino acids: CSANDGYGYTF. DNA for the CDR3: TGCAGTGCAAATGATGGTTATGGCTACACCTTC.